The 31 T cell receptor beta chains below all came from one sample that was sequenced in a study of T cells in Graves' hyperthyroidism and ophthalmopathy (dated by TCRdb to the late 2010s). Libraries were constructed by multiplex PCR. The reads were generated on an Illumina HiSeq 2000. Amplification of TCR beta CDR3 regions was carried out from RNA transcripts. The TCR CDR3 was subjected to a first round of RT-PCR using the HTBI primer set and the Qiagen OneStep RT-PCR kit. TCRdb reworked the public reads: Q25 trimming with fastp, MiXCR clone assembly, productive beta chains retained. All rows with the same CDR3 protein become a single entry with the most common DNA and genes. The sample table shows more than 650,000 distinct CDR3 sequences, and around 15% are seen once. The ten largest clones capture 10% of the sample. Sequenced material: blood. The receptors stem from a woman in her late teens or twenties with Graves' hyperthyroidism.

This clonotype was seen a handful of times. The chain combines TRBV20-1 with TRBJ2-1; no reliable D call. This CDR3 has 14 residues. V gave up 6 bases and J gave up 2 bases, with 14 bases separating them. Germline-derived CDR1 and CDR2 are DFQATT and SNEGSKA (reference sequence). The CDR3 spells CSAKPRRAYNEQFF. DNA for the CDR3: TGCAGTGCAAAGCCGAGGAGAGCCTACAATGAGCAGTTCTTC.

This clonotype was seen at least ten times. The genes are TRBV5-1 and TRBJ2-7; D might be TRBD1 (5 bases). Per germline, CDR1 SGHRS and CDR2 YFSETQ. The CDR3 is 16 residues long. The V gene lost 2 bases and the J gene lost 4 bases, with 19 bases spanning the gap. The CDR3 DNA reads as TGCGCCAGCAGCTTCGTATCACAGGATCTCCGGTACGAGCAGTACTTC. Protein: CASSFVSQDLRYEQYF.

This clonotype was observed many times. V usage is TRBV2 and J usage is TRBJ2-3; D gene ambiguous. The CDR3 is 14 amino acids. Germline V gene data show CDR1 as SNHLY and CDR2 as FYNNEI. The V and J ends lost 7 bases and 0 bases respectively, with 11 bases between them. The CDR3 loop reads CASNTISSTDTQYF. The CDR3, as DNA: TGTGCCAGCAACACTATTTCTAGCACAGATACGCAGTATTTT.

This clonotype was seen a few times. The V call is TRBV6-1, the J call TRBJ2-3; no clear D gene. V lost 10 bases and J lost 3, with 20 bases in between. Per the germline V gene, CDR1 is MNHNS and CDR2 is SASEGT. The CDR3 is 15 amino acids. The CDR3 DNA sequence: TGTGCCATCTCCCCAATGACGCGATCAACAGATACGCAGTATTTT. Amino acid sequence: CAISPMTRSTDTQYF.

Note on this clonotype: Germline is not matched at one junction end, which may reflect a read error. The V gene is TRBV4-1, the J gene TRBJ1-3; D gene uncertain. CDR3 length: 15 residues. The germline V gene encodes CDR1 MGHRA and CDR2 YSYEKL. Here the CDR3 DNA reads TGCGCCGGCAGCCAAGGGTACGGGTTTGAAAACACCATATATTTT. It specifies CAGSQGYGFENTIYF.

The table lists this clonotype with a few counts. The chain joins TRBV2 to TRBJ1-5; 9 nucleotides match TRBD1. The CDR3 totals 14 residues. With 8 bases clipped from V and 3 bases from J, the junction kept 5 bases outside the gene matches. CDR1 and CDR2 from the germline V gene are SNHLY and FYNNEI. CDR3: CASPRDRDNQPQHF. DNA for the CDR3: TGTGCCAGCCCAAGGGACAGGGACAATCAGCCCCAGCATTTT.

In this sample, this clonotype turned up many times. V and J are TRBV11-2 and TRBJ2-5; 7 bases map to TRBD2. The germline CDR1 and CDR2 sequences are SGHAT and FQNNGV. The CDR3 length is 15 residues. After removal of 5 bases from V and 5 bases from J, the junction contained 11 bases not matched to a gene. The CDR3 here is CASSGGGRGFETQYF. CDR3 in DNA: TGTGCCAGCAGCGGAGGAGGGAGGGGTTTCGAGACCCAGTACTTC.

The chain is built from TRBV29-1 and TRBJ2-1, with 7 positions matching TRBD2. From germline, CDR1 is SQVTM and CDR2 ANQGSEA. The CDR3 is 12 residues long. The CDR3 region has the DNA TGCAGGCGGGAGCGGGTCTCAAATGAGCAGTTCTTC. The encoded protein is CRRERVSNEQFF.

In this sample, this clonotype turned up many times. One end of the junction does not line up with germline, which may come from a read error. The chain couples TRBV7-2 to TRBJ1-2; 8 bases agree with TRBD1. The CDR3 loop spans 14 amino acids. CDR1 and CDR2 (germline): SGHTA, FQGNSA. The CDR3 DNA reads as TGTGCCAGCAGTTTAGACAGGGGCTGGTATGGCTACACCTTC. It is translated as CASSLDRGWYGYTF.

J is TRBJ2-7 and V is TRBV29-1; 10 nucleotides agree with TRBD2. Germline-derived CDR1 and CDR2 are SQVTM and ANQGSEA. This CDR3 spans 13 amino acids. J lost 4 bases, V lost 6 bases, and 6 bases had no gene match. CDR3 sequence (DNA): TGCAGCGTACCAGCGGGAGGGCAATACGAGCAGTACTTC. It is translated as CSVPAGGQYEQYF.

This clonotype has only a few counts. V is TRBV7-9 and J is TRBJ2-7; D remains unclear. The CDR3 has 15 amino acids. The germline V gene encodes CDR1 SEHNR and CDR2 FQNEAQ (reference sequence). Trimming cost V 2 bases and J 2 bases, with 13 bases left between them. The CDR3 loop reads CASSLKTRLTYEQYF. In DNA form, the CDR3 reads TGTGCCAGCAGCTTAAAGACACGCCTAACCTACGAGCAGTACTTC.

This clonotype was seen ten or more times. The rearrangement uses TRBV28 and TRBJ2-5; D is undetermined. The ends were cut back, 4 bases at V and 1 base at J, with 16 bases in the middle. This CDR3 spans 16 amino acids. The germline V gene has CDR1 MDHEN and CDR2 SYDVKM. CDR3 protein: CASSSTTLGPQETQYF. CDR3 coding DNA: TGTGCCAGCAGTTCAACGACCCTCGGGCCCCAAGAGACCCAGTACTTC.

The chain employs TRBV27 and TRBJ2-6; unclear D gene. CDR1 and CDR2 (germline): MNHEY, SMNVEV (reference sequence). The CDR3 extends over 15 amino acids. Trimming pared 3 bases from V and 1 base from J, leaving 7 bases between. In nucleotides, the CDR3 is TGTGCCAGCAGTTTTTGGCCTTCTGGGGCCAACGTCCTGACTTTC. Its translation: CASSFWPSGANVLTF. The variable domain in full, with the rest retrieved from reference TRBV27 and TRBJ2-6, is EAQVTQNPRYLITVTGKKLTVTCSQNMNHEYMSWYRQDPGLGLRQIYYSMNVEVTDKGDVPEGYKVSRKEKRNFPLILESPSPNQTSLYFCASSFWPSGANVLTFGAGSRLTVL.

V is TRBV30 and J is TRBJ2-2; TRBD2 aligns across 7 bases. J gave up 8 bases and V 4 bases, and 13 bases lay outside the gene matches. Germline CDR1 GTSNPN, CDR2 SVGIG (reference sequence). The CDR3 runs 15 residues. CDR3 sequence (DNA): TGTGCCTGGAATAAAGGCGGGAGCTCTGCAGGGGAGCTGTTTTTT. This encodes CAWNKGGSSAGELFF.

This chain joins TRBV18 and TRBJ2-1, with 8 bases fitting TRBD2. Germline values: CDR1 KGHSH, CDR2 LQKENI. V shed 8 bases and J 4 bases; nucleotides not matched to a gene: 16. The CDR3 has 17 residues. The CDR3 DNA is TGTGCCAGCCTTCGCCTAGCGGGCCCCCGGGTTTACAATGAGCAGTTCTTC. Amino acid sequence: CASLRLAGPRVYNEQFF. The full variable domain, with the rest looked up from reference TRBV18 and TRBJ2-1, is NAGVMQNPRHLVRRRGQEARLRCSPMKGHSHVYWYRQLPEEGLKFMVYLQKENIIDESGMPKERFSAEFPKEGPSILRIQQVVRGDSAAYFCASLRLAGPRVYNEQFFGPGTRLTVL.

V usage is TRBV7-9 and J usage is TRBJ2-1; D ambiguous. The V end was cut by 3 bases, the J end by 5 bases, with 14 bases between. Germline V lookup: CDR1 SEHNR, CDR2 FQNEAQ (reference sequence). CDR3 length: 15 amino acids. The CDR3 DNA sequence: TGTGCCAGCAGCTTCACCCCCAGGCTAGACAATGAGCAGTTCTTC. Protein: CASSFTPRLDNEQFF.

The chain couples TRBV5-1 to TRBJ2-1, with 9 bases that match TRBD2. V gave up 2 bases and J gave up 5 bases; unmatched junction bases: 2. This CDR3 region has 14 residues. Germline V gene lookup returns CDR1 SGHRS and CDR2 YFSETQ. In DNA form, the CDR3 reads TGCGCCAGCAGCTTAGGGACTAGCAACAATGAGCAGTTCTTC. Translating it yields CASSLGTSNNEQFF.

This clonotype was recorded many times. This chain uses TRBV30 with TRBJ2-3, with D hard to call. The V end lost 2 bases, the J end lost 4 bases, and 7 bases lay between the germline ends. The CDR3 runs to 12 residues. The germline V gene encodes CDR1 GTSNPN and CDR2 SVGIG (reference sequence). The DNA of the CDR3 is TGTGCCTGGAGTTACCAGCCAGATACGCAGTATTTT. Translation gives CAWSYQPDTQYF.

This clonotype was counted at least ten times. V is TRBV7-3 and J is TRBJ2-3; weak D call: TRBD2 (5 bases). V was trimmed by 8 bases and J by 1 base, leaving 16 bases between them. Germline V CDR1 and CDR2: SGHTA, FQGTGA. The CDR3 spans 15 residues. The CDR3 protein is CASVQKRDGTDTQYF. The CDR3 nucleotides read TGTGCCAGCGTCCAGAAACGGGATGGCACAGATACGCAGTATTTT.

This clonotype was seen ten or more times. This chain links TRBV6-4 with TRBJ1-2; no definite D call. The CDR3 is made up of 15 amino acids. Trimming took 3 bases from V and 0 from J, leaving 11 bases between them. Per germline, CDR1 MRHNA and CDR2 SNTAGT. The CDR3 region is CASSELAGANYGYTF. Written as DNA, the CDR3 is TGTGCCAGCAGTGAGTTGGCGGGAGCTAACTATGGCTACACCTTC.

The chain combines TRBV6-2 or TRBV6-3 with TRBJ2-7; the D is unclear. Trimming shortened V by 7 bases and J by 5 bases, and 6 bases separated the two germline ends. The CDR3 sequence is 10 residues long. Germline values: CDR1 MNHEY, CDR2 SVGEGT. The CDR3: CASKFHEQYF. The CDR3, as DNA: TGTGCCAGCAAGTTCCACGAGCAGTACTTC.

This chain uses TRBV19 with TRBJ1-2; TRBD1 might be the D (5 bases). The CDR3 is made up of 12 amino acids. Trimming pared 4 bases from V and 5 bases from J, leaving 8 bases between. Germline loops: CDR1 LNHDA, CDR2 SQIVND (reference sequence). The chain's CDR3 is CASSTQGYGYTF. CDR3 sequence (DNA): TGTGCCAGTAGTACCCAGGGATATGGCTACACCTTC.

This clonotype was picked up many times. This chain uses TRBV5-6 with TRBJ1-2, with D maybe TRBD1 (5 bases). The ends were cut back, 0 bases at V and 4 bases at J, with 10 bases in the middle. Germline V gives CDR1 SGHDT, CDR2 YYEEEE. There are 14 residues in the CDR3. CDR3 protein: CASSLAGAIYGYTF. The CDR3 DNA sequence: TGTGCCAGCAGCTTGGCCGGGGCAATCTATGGCTACACCTTC.

This clonotype occurred many times. The V call is TRBV20-1, the J call TRBJ2-7; D is undetermined. V gave up 4 bases and J gave up 3 bases, with 7 bases separating them. This CDR3 spans 11 amino acids. Per germline, CDR1 DFQATT and CDR2 SNEGSKA (reference sequence). CDR3 region: CSAKRYYEQYF. The CDR3 nucleotides read TGCAGTGCTAAAAGGTACTACGAGCAGTACTTC.

The chain carries TRBV30 and TRBJ2-7; 8 bases line up with TRBD2. Looked up from germline, CDR1 is GTSNPN and CDR2 is SVGIG (reference sequence). The CDR3 is 13 residues long. With V trimmed by 0 bases and J by 6 bases, 4 bases remained unmatched. The CDR3 region has the DNA TGTGCCTGGAGTGTAAGCGGGAGTAGCGAGCAGTACTTC. This codes for CAWSVSGSSEQYF.

This clonotype has ten or more counts. The chain combines TRBV30 with TRBJ2-1, with 11 positions matching TRBD2. J gave up 9 bases and V 4 bases, and 11 bases lay outside the gene matches. The CDR3 is 15 amino acids. Per germline, CDR1 GTSNPN and CDR2 SVGIG (reference sequence). CDR3 in amino acids: CAWTSHTSGSSEQFF. CDR3 DNA sequence: TGTGCCTGGACCAGTCATACTAGCGGGAGTAGTGAGCAGTTCTTC.

This clonotype was detected many times. The rearrangement links TRBV6-1 to TRBJ2-2, with 8 bases aligning to TRBD1. There are 15 residues in the CDR3. CDR1 and CDR2 from the germline V gene are MNHNS and SASEGT. Trimming at V came to 6 bases and at J to 3 bases, leaving 6 bases not matched to a gene. CDR3 amino acids: CASRPDRGHTGELFF. DNA for the CDR3: TGTGCCAGCAGGCCCGACAGGGGTCACACCGGGGAGCTGTTTTTT.

This clonotype was seen more than once but under ten times. The chain uses TRBV13 and TRBJ2-2, with 7 nucleotides matching TRBD1. Germline values: CDR1 PRHDT, CDR2 FYEKMQ (reference sequence). J lost 4 bases, V lost 2 bases, and 4 bases had no gene match. This CDR3 region has 15 residues. CDR3 nucleotide sequence: TGTGCCAGCAGCTTAAACAGGGGAATCACCGGGGAGCTGTTTTTT. Protein sequence: CASSLNRGITGELFF.

This clonotype was found a few times. V usage is TRBV20-1 and J usage is TRBJ2-1, with TRBD2 identical over 10 bases. There are 16 residues in the CDR3. V was clipped by 5 bases and J by 5 bases; unmatched bases: 12. Germline V gene data show CDR1 as DFQATT and CDR2 as SNEGSKA (reference sequence). This chain's CDR3 is CSAYSLAGVRNNEQFF. The CDR3 region has the DNA TGCAGTGCTTACTCCCTAGCGGGAGTAAGAAACAATGAGCAGTTCTTC.

This clonotype was counted only a few times. This rearrangement joins TRBV20-1 to TRBJ2-5; unclear D gene. From germline, CDR1 is DFQATT and CDR2 SNEGSKA (reference sequence). The V end lost 2 bases, the J end lost 5 bases, and 18 bases lay between the germline ends. The CDR3 runs 15 residues. The CDR3 region has the DNA TGCAGTGCTAGAATATCGTCCAACTTGGCGGAGACCCAGTACTTC. Residues: CSARISSNLAETQYF.

This clonotype has more than one count but fewer than ten. This rearrangement joins TRBV6-1 to TRBJ2-2, with D uncertain. Germline-derived CDR1 and CDR2 are MNHNS and SASEGT. Trimming took off 10 bases at V and 4 bases at J, with 10 bases between the two ends. There are 12 residues in the CDR3. The CDR3 here is CATIRGTGELFF. CDR3 DNA: TGTGCCACCATAAGAGGCACCGGGGAGCTGTTTTTT.